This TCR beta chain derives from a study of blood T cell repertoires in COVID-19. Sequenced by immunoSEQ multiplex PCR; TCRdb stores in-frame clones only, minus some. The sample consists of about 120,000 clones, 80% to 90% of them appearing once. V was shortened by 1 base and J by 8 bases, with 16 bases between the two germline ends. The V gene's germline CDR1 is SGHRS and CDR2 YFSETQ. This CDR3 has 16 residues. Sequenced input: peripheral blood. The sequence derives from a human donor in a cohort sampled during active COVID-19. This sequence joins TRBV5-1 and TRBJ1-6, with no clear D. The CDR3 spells CASSLNTPGYDSPLHF. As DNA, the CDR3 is TGCGCCAGCAGCTTGAACACCCCCGGGTATGATTCACCCCTCCACTTT.